Reported below is one T cell receptor beta chain. Its antigen is unknown. Primers: 60 Vbeta forward and 13 Jbeta reverse. In the authors' methods: Counted up in a later analysis, unique TCR beta chains came to around 80 million, with some 11 million shared. The repertoire was sequenced with immunoSEQ multiplex PCR; TCRdb's copy has only in-frame clones and lacks some. That table supplies the V and J calls and clone size; D and trimming were determined from the DNA. The sample holds some 120,000 clones, around 75% seen once. This sample is drawn from a study of cytomegalovirus exposure and HLA in healthy donors. The length of the CDR3 is 15 residues. CDR1 MRHNA and CDR2 SNTAGT come from the germline V gene. The V and J ends lost 0 bases and 8 bases respectively, with 14 bases between them. Findings and caveats of the study: Within the data, a cluster of highly shared sequence variants was likely a sequencing artifact. Rarity held for most TCR sequences, but there were some public TCRs that occurred in many donors.

Participants comprised healthy donors of bone marrow. The specimen was PBMCs. The receptor's source is a woman younger than 30 in good health and CMV-seronegative. The rearrangement links TRBV6-4 to TRBJ2-1; D may be TRBD1 (6 bases). The CDR3 is CASSDSWTERDEQFF. CDR3 DNA: TGTGCCAGCAGTGACTCCTGGACAGAAAGGGATGAGCAGTTCTTC.